These T cell receptor beta chains were read from a single sample in a study of blood T cell repertoires in COVID-19. Libraries were prepared by immunoSEQ multiplex PCR; TCRdb keeps only in-frame clonotypes and omits some of them. The sample contains 200,000 to 250,000 clones, approximately 87% of which appear only once. Specimen: PBMCs or T cells enriched from blood (not recorded which). These receptors all come from a woman between 50 and 59 years old in a cohort exposed to, infected with or recovered from COVID-19 (not recorded which). CDR3s include the opening cysteine and the closing phenylalanine or tryptophan. D genes are given only for firm matches. Size is omitted from some rows. Given values are once, few, many or a class for expanded clones.

J gene: TRBJ2-2
clone size: few
D gene: TRBD2
V gene: TRBV7-3
CDR3 DNA: TGTGCCAGCAGCTCCCAAGGGACTACCTTACCGGGGGAGCTGTTTTTT
CDR3 protein: CASSSQGTTLPGELFF

J gene: TRBJ1-2
clone size: few
D gene: -
V gene: TRBV5-6
CDR3 DNA: TGTGCCAGCAGCTTGAGGGAGGGCTATGGCTACACCTTC
CDR3 protein: CASSLREGYGYTF

J gene: TRBJ1-2
clone size: -
D gene: -
V gene: TRBV20-1
CDR3 DNA: TGCAGTGCTGGCGGCGTTTATGGCTACACCTTC
CDR3 protein: CSAGGVYGYTF

J gene: TRBJ1-1
clone size: once
D gene: TRBD1
V gene: TRBV6-5
CDR3 DNA: TGTGCCAGCAAAGACAGGGTGAGGGGCACTGAAGCTTTCTTT
CDR3 protein: CASKDRVRGTEAFF

J gene: TRBJ1-6
clone size: -
D gene: -
V gene: TRBV4-1
CDR3 DNA: TGCGCCAGCAGCCTTGACAGAGATAATTCACCCCTCCACTTT
CDR3 protein: CASSLDRDNSPLHF

J gene: TRBJ1-4
clone size: few
D gene: -
V gene: TRBV7-9
CDR3 DNA: TGTGCCAGCCGGAGGGGCTCACCTAATGAAAAACTGTTTTTT
CDR3 protein: CASRRGSPNEKLFF

J gene: TRBJ2-1
clone size: -
D gene: TRBD2
V gene: TRBV13
CDR3 DNA: TGTGCCAGCAGCCTAGCGGGGGGGTACTACAATGAGCAGTTCTTC
CDR3 protein: CASSLAGGYYNEQFF

J gene: TRBJ1-2
clone size: -
D gene: TRBD1
V gene: TRBV5-8
CDR3 DNA: TGTGCCAGCAGCTTTACCGGGACAGTGAATGGCTACACCTTC
CDR3 protein: CASSFTGTVNGYTF

J gene: TRBJ1-1
clone size: once
D gene: -
V gene: TRBV5-1
CDR3 DNA: TGCGCCAGCAGTATGGACAAAACGTACACTGAAGCTTTCTTT
CDR3 protein: CASSMDKTYTEAFF

J gene: TRBJ1-4
clone size: -
D gene: TRBD1
V gene: TRBV7-8
CDR3 DNA: TGTGCCAGCAGCTCGCACCCCGGACAGGGAACTAATGAAAAACTGTTTTTT
CDR3 protein: CASSSHPGQGTNEKLFF

J gene: TRBJ2-5
clone size: -
D gene: TRBD2
V gene: TRBV9
CDR3 DNA: TGTGCCAGCAGCGTAGGCCTAGCGGGGACACAAGAGACCCAGTACTTC
CDR3 protein: CASSVGLAGTQETQYF

J gene: TRBJ1-6
clone size: -
D gene: -
V gene: TRBV4-1
CDR3 DNA: TGCGCCAGCAGCCAAGAGTGGGTTCGGGTAGGTTCACCCCTCCACTTT
CDR3 protein: CASSQEWVRVGSPLHF

J gene: TRBJ1-2
clone size: -
D gene: -
V gene: TRBV6-5
CDR3 DNA: TGTGCCAGCAGTTATTCCGCCAGGTCCTATGGCTACACCTTC
CDR3 protein: CASSYSARSYGYTF

J gene: TRBJ2-5
clone size: -
D gene: TRBD1
V gene: TRBV14
CDR3 DNA: TGTGCCAGCAGCCAAAGAAAACGTGGGACAGGGAGACAAGAGACCCAGTACTTC
CDR3 protein: CASSQRKRGTGRQETQYF

J gene: TRBJ2-5
clone size: -
D gene: TRBD1
V gene: TRBV11-1
CDR3 DNA: TGTGCCAGCAGCTTAGTCGGGACAGGGGTACAAGAGACCCAGTACTTC
CDR3 protein: CASSLVGTGVQETQYF

J gene: TRBJ1-2
clone size: -
D gene: TRBD1
V gene: TRBV27
CDR3 DNA: TGTGCCAGCAGTTCGGACAGGGGGAACTATGGCTACACCTTC
CDR3 protein: CASSSDRGNYGYTF

J gene: TRBJ1-6
clone size: -
D gene: -
V gene: TRBV6-6
CDR3 DNA: TGTGCCAGCAGTTACTCAGCCGGGGGCTATAATTCACCCCTCCACTTT
CDR3 protein: CASSYSAGGYNSPLHF

J gene: TRBJ2-3
clone size: -
D gene: -
V gene: TRBV21-1
CDR3 DNA: TGTGCCAGCAGCAAAGGAGCGGGGGGGATCACAGATACGCAGTATTTT
CDR3 protein: CASSKGAGGITDTQYF

J gene: TRBJ1-5
clone size: -
D gene: -
V gene: TRBV7-2
CDR3 DNA: TGTGCCAGCAGCTTACAGGTTAATCAGCCCCAGCATTTT
CDR3 protein: CASSLQVNQPQHF

J gene: TRBJ1-1
clone size: -
D gene: -
V gene: TRBV6-5
CDR3 DNA: TGTGCCAGCAGTCCCCGTTTTGCCCGGGACACTGAAGCTTTCTTT
CDR3 protein: CASSPRFARDTEAFF

J gene: TRBJ2-3
clone size: -
D gene: TRBD2
V gene: TRBV7-2
CDR3 DNA: TGTGCCAGCAGCTCCCTAGCGGGGCTCGCGGATACGCAGTATTTT
CDR3 protein: CASSSLAGLADTQYF

J gene: TRBJ1-5
clone size: -
D gene: -
V gene: TRBV19
CDR3 DNA: TGTGCCAGTAGTATCCTGGACACTAGCAATCAGCCCCAGCATTTT
CDR3 protein: CASSILDTSNQPQHF

J gene: TRBJ1-5
clone size: -
D gene: -
V gene: TRBV19
CDR3 DNA: TGTGCCAGTATGGCGCGACAGACATCTAGCAATCAGCCCCAGCATTTT
CDR3 protein: CASMARQTSSNQPQHF

J gene: TRBJ2-1
clone size: -
D gene: TRBD1
V gene: TRBV11-3
CDR3 DNA: TGTGCCAGCAGCCGAACAGGGGCTCCCTGGGAGCAGTTCTTC
CDR3 protein: CASSRTGAPWEQFF

J gene: TRBJ1-2
clone size: -
D gene: -
V gene: TRBV6-2/TRBV6-3
CDR3 DNA: TGTGCCAGCAGTTACTCTCCAAACTATGGCTACACCTTC
CDR3 protein: CASSYSPNYGYTF

J gene: TRBJ1-2
clone size: many
D gene: TRBD1
V gene: TRBV5-6
CDR3 DNA: TGTGCCAGCAGCTCCCGGGACAGGGGGTTTGGCTACACCTTC
CDR3 protein: CASSSRDRGFGYTF

J gene: TRBJ2-5
clone size: -
D gene: TRBD1
V gene: TRBV5-1
CDR3 DNA: TGCGCCAGCAGCTTGGGTAGACAGGGGGGTGCGGAGACCCAGTACTTC
CDR3 protein: CASSLGRQGGAETQYF

J gene: TRBJ2-7
clone size: -
D gene: -
V gene: TRBV5-1
CDR3 DNA: TGCGCCAGCAGCTTGGCGGAGGGCTCCTACGAGCAGTACTTC
CDR3 protein: CASSLAEGSYEQYF

J gene: TRBJ1-2
clone size: few
D gene: -
V gene: TRBV30
CDR3 DNA: TGTGCCTGGCAATCCCGCGCTAACTATGGCTACACCTTC
CDR3 protein: CAWQSRANYGYTF

J gene: TRBJ2-5
clone size: once
D gene: TRBD2
V gene: TRBV11-1
CDR3 DNA: TGTGCCAGCAGCTTAGTTCCTAGCGGTGGAGAGACCCAGTACTTC
CDR3 protein: CASSLVPSGGETQYF

J gene: TRBJ2-1
clone size: -
D gene: -
V gene: TRBV7-3
CDR3 DNA: TGTGCCAGCAGCAGCTACGGAGGGGGCCCACTCAATGAGCAGTTCTTC
CDR3 protein: CASSSYGGGPLNEQFF

J gene: TRBJ2-1
clone size: -
D gene: TRBD1
V gene: TRBV27
CDR3 DNA: TGTGCCAGCAGTTCCTGGACAGGATATCCCAGCTCCTACAATGAGCAGTTCTTC
CDR3 protein: CASSSWTGYPSSYNEQFF

J gene: TRBJ1-1
clone size: -
D gene: -
V gene: TRBV12-3/TRBV12-4
CDR3 DNA: TGTGCCAGCAGTGGACAGAGGAACACTGAAGCTTTCTTT
CDR3 protein: CASSGQRNTEAFF

J gene: TRBJ1-2
clone size: once
D gene: TRBD1
V gene: TRBV2
CDR3 DNA: TGTGCCAGCAGCCACCCAGGGGGGACTAACTATGGCTACACCTTC
CDR3 protein: CASSHPGGTNYGYTF

J gene: TRBJ2-3
clone size: -
D gene: TRBD1
V gene: TRBV18
CDR3 DNA: TGTGCCAGCTCACCACTGACAGGGGCCTCCACAGATACGCAGTATTTT
CDR3 protein: CASSPLTGASTDTQYF

J gene: TRBJ2-1
clone size: -
D gene: TRBD2
V gene: TRBV6-5
CDR3 DNA: TGTGCCAGCAGTTACTCCCCCGGGGGGTGGGAGCAGTTCTTC
CDR3 protein: CASSYSPGGWEQFF

J gene: TRBJ2-1
clone size: -
D gene: -
V gene: TRBV5-1
CDR3 DNA: TGCGCCAGCAGCTTGGCCTACCTAGGGGGGGGGATCAATGAGCAGTTCTTC
CDR3 protein: CASSLAYLGGGINEQFF

J gene: TRBJ2-3
clone size: -
D gene: TRBD2
V gene: TRBV27
CDR3 DNA: TGTGCCAGCAGTTTGTTGTCGGGGGGAGGCACAGATACGCAGTATTTT
CDR3 protein: CASSLLSGGGTDTQYF

J gene: TRBJ1-5
clone size: -
D gene: -
V gene: TRBV7-8
CDR3 DNA: TGTGCCAGCAGTCACCTAACCCCAGGGGCGATCGAGCCCCAGCATTTT
CDR3 protein: CASSHLTPGAIEPQHF

J gene: TRBJ2-5
clone size: -
D gene: TRBD1
V gene: TRBV11-2
CDR3 DNA: TGTGCCAGCAGCTTCCGCGGGACAGGGGGGGAGACCCAGTACTTC
CDR3 protein: CASSFRGTGGETQYF

J gene: TRBJ2-7
clone size: -
D gene: TRBD1
V gene: TRBV5-1
CDR3 DNA: TGCGCCAGCAGCTTGGCCCCGGGACAGGCCTACGAGCAGTACTTC
CDR3 protein: CASSLAPGQAYEQYF

J gene: TRBJ1-3
clone size: -
D gene: -
V gene: TRBV6-5
CDR3 DNA: TGTGCCAGCAGTTCGTCTCGGAGGGACACCATATATTTT
CDR3 protein: CASSSSRRDTIYF

J gene: TRBJ2-2
clone size: -
D gene: -
V gene: TRBV5-1
CDR3 DNA: TGCGCCAGCAGCCTTGCGGGGAATGGTTTGGAGCTGTTTTTT
CDR3 protein: CASSLAGNGLELFF

J gene: TRBJ2-5
clone size: -
D gene: -
V gene: TRBV9
CDR3 DNA: TGTGCCAGCAGCTTGACTCAAGGCCAAGAGACCCAGTACTTC
CDR3 protein: CASSLTQGQETQYF

J gene: TRBJ2-7
clone size: -
D gene: -
V gene: TRBV9
CDR3 DNA: TGTGCCAGCAGCGAACCCGGACTATTCTACGAGCAGTACTTC
CDR3 protein: CASSEPGLFYEQYF

J gene: TRBJ2-1
clone size: -
D gene: -
V gene: TRBV5-1
CDR3 DNA: TGCGCCAGCAGCCTCAGGGGGGTAACCTACAATGAGCAGTTCTTC
CDR3 protein: CASSLRGVTYNEQFF

J gene: TRBJ2-1
clone size: -
D gene: TRBD2
V gene: TRBV28
CDR3 DNA: TGTGCCACCCTCGGACTAGCGGGGTATATTGAGCAGTTCTTC
CDR3 protein: CATLGLAGYIEQFF

J gene: TRBJ1-2
clone size: -
D gene: -
V gene: TRBV11-2
CDR3 DNA: TGTGCCAGCAGCTTAGTATCGGTATCCTCTGGCTACACCTTC
CDR3 protein: CASSLVSVSSGYTF

J gene: TRBJ1-5
clone size: -
D gene: TRBD1
V gene: TRBV29-1
CDR3 DNA: TGCAGCGTTGTCTCGGGACAGGATTACAATCAGCCCCAGCATTTT
CDR3 protein: CSVVSGQDYNQPQHF

J gene: TRBJ1-3
clone size: -
D gene: -
V gene: TRBV2
CDR3 DNA: TGTGCCAGCAGCAAGGGGTTAGCTGGAAACACCATATATTTT
CDR3 protein: CASSKGLAGNTIYF

J gene: TRBJ2-7
clone size: few
D gene: -
V gene: TRBV28
CDR3 DNA: TGTGCCAGCAGTTTATTCCCAGGGACCTACGAGCAGTACTTC
CDR3 protein: CASSLFPGTYEQYF

J gene: TRBJ1-1
clone size: -
D gene: -
V gene: TRBV19
CDR3 DNA: TGTGCCAGTAGTATAGGTACAGGGTCCACTGAAGCTTTCTTT
CDR3 protein: CASSIGTGSTEAFF

J gene: TRBJ1-6
clone size: -
D gene: TRBD1
V gene: TRBV6-5
CDR3 DNA: TGTGCCAGCAGTTACCGGGACAGAGGTTCACCCCTCCACTTT
CDR3 protein: CASSYRDRGSPLHF

J gene: TRBJ2-3
clone size: -
D gene: TRBD2
V gene: TRBV7-6
CDR3 DNA: TGTGCCAGCACCGCTGGACTAGCGGGGGTAACAGATACGCAGTATTTT
CDR3 protein: CASTAGLAGVTDTQYF

J gene: TRBJ2-1
clone size: -
D gene: -
V gene: TRBV27
CDR3 DNA: TGTGCCAGCAGTTTATTTACCGGCGGTGGCGCCCACAATGAGCAGTTCTTC
CDR3 protein: CASSLFTGGGAHNEQFF

J gene: TRBJ2-7
clone size: -
D gene: TRBD2
V gene: TRBV5-4
CDR3 DNA: TGTGCCAGCAGCGCGGGGGTGGGGAGAAAAGAGCAGTACTTC
CDR3 protein: CASSAGVGRKEQYF

J gene: TRBJ1-3
clone size: -
D gene: -
V gene: TRBV9
CDR3 DNA: TGTGCCAGCAGCTTGTACTCTGGAAACACCATATATTTT
CDR3 protein: CASSLYSGNTIYF

J gene: TRBJ1-1
clone size: -
D gene: -
V gene: TRBV5-6
CDR3 DNA: TGTGCCAGCAGCAGCTTTCAGGTGACTGAAGCTTTCTTT
CDR3 protein: CASSSFQVTEAFF

J gene: TRBJ1-5
clone size: -
D gene: -
V gene: TRBV6-5
CDR3 DNA: TGTGCCAGCAGTTACCAGTGGGTTAAGGGGAATCAGCCCCAGCATTTT
CDR3 protein: CASSYQWVKGNQPQHF